Described below is a single T cell receptor beta chain sequence and its context. Its specificity is not known. V trimming: 4 bases; J trimming: 4 bases; junction bases outside the gene matches: 4. CDR3 length: 15 residues. Germline CDR1 reads SGHTA; CDR2 reads FQGNSA. 60 Vbeta and 13 Jbeta primers were used in PCR. Sequenced by immunoSEQ multiplex PCR; TCRdb stores in-frame clones only, minus some. The sample gives 60,000 to 70,000 clones, around three quarters of which show up once; 4% to 5.5% is in the top ten. The sample originates from a study of cytomegalovirus exposure and HLA in healthy donors. The study's findings and limits: A later examination showed that TCR association rates differed by HLA locus, with DRB1 most and HLA-C fewest.

The clonotype originates from a woman younger than 45 in good health and CMV-seronegative. This rearrangement joins TRBV7-2 to TRBJ2-2; TRBD2 matches 9 bases. Source material: PBMCs. CDR3 loop: CASSWLTSGTGELFF. The CDR3 DNA is TGTGCCAGCAGCTGGCTGACTAGCGGCACCGGGGAGCTGTTTTTT.